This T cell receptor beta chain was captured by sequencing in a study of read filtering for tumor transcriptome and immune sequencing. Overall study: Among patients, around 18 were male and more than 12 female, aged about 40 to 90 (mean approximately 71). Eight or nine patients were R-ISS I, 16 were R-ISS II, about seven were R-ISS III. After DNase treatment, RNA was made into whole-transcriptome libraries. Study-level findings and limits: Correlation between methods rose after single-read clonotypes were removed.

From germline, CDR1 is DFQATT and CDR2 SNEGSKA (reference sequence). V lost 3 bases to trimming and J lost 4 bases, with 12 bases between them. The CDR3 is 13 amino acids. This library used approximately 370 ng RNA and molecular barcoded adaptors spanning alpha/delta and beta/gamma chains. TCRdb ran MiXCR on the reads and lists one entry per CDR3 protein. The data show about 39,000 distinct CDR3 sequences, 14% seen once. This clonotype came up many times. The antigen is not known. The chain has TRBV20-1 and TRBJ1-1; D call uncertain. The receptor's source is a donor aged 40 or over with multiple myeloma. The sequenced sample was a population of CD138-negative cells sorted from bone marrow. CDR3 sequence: CSARGLEGTEAFF. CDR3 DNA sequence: TGCAGTGCTAGGGGCTTGGAGGGCACTGAAGCTTTCTTT.